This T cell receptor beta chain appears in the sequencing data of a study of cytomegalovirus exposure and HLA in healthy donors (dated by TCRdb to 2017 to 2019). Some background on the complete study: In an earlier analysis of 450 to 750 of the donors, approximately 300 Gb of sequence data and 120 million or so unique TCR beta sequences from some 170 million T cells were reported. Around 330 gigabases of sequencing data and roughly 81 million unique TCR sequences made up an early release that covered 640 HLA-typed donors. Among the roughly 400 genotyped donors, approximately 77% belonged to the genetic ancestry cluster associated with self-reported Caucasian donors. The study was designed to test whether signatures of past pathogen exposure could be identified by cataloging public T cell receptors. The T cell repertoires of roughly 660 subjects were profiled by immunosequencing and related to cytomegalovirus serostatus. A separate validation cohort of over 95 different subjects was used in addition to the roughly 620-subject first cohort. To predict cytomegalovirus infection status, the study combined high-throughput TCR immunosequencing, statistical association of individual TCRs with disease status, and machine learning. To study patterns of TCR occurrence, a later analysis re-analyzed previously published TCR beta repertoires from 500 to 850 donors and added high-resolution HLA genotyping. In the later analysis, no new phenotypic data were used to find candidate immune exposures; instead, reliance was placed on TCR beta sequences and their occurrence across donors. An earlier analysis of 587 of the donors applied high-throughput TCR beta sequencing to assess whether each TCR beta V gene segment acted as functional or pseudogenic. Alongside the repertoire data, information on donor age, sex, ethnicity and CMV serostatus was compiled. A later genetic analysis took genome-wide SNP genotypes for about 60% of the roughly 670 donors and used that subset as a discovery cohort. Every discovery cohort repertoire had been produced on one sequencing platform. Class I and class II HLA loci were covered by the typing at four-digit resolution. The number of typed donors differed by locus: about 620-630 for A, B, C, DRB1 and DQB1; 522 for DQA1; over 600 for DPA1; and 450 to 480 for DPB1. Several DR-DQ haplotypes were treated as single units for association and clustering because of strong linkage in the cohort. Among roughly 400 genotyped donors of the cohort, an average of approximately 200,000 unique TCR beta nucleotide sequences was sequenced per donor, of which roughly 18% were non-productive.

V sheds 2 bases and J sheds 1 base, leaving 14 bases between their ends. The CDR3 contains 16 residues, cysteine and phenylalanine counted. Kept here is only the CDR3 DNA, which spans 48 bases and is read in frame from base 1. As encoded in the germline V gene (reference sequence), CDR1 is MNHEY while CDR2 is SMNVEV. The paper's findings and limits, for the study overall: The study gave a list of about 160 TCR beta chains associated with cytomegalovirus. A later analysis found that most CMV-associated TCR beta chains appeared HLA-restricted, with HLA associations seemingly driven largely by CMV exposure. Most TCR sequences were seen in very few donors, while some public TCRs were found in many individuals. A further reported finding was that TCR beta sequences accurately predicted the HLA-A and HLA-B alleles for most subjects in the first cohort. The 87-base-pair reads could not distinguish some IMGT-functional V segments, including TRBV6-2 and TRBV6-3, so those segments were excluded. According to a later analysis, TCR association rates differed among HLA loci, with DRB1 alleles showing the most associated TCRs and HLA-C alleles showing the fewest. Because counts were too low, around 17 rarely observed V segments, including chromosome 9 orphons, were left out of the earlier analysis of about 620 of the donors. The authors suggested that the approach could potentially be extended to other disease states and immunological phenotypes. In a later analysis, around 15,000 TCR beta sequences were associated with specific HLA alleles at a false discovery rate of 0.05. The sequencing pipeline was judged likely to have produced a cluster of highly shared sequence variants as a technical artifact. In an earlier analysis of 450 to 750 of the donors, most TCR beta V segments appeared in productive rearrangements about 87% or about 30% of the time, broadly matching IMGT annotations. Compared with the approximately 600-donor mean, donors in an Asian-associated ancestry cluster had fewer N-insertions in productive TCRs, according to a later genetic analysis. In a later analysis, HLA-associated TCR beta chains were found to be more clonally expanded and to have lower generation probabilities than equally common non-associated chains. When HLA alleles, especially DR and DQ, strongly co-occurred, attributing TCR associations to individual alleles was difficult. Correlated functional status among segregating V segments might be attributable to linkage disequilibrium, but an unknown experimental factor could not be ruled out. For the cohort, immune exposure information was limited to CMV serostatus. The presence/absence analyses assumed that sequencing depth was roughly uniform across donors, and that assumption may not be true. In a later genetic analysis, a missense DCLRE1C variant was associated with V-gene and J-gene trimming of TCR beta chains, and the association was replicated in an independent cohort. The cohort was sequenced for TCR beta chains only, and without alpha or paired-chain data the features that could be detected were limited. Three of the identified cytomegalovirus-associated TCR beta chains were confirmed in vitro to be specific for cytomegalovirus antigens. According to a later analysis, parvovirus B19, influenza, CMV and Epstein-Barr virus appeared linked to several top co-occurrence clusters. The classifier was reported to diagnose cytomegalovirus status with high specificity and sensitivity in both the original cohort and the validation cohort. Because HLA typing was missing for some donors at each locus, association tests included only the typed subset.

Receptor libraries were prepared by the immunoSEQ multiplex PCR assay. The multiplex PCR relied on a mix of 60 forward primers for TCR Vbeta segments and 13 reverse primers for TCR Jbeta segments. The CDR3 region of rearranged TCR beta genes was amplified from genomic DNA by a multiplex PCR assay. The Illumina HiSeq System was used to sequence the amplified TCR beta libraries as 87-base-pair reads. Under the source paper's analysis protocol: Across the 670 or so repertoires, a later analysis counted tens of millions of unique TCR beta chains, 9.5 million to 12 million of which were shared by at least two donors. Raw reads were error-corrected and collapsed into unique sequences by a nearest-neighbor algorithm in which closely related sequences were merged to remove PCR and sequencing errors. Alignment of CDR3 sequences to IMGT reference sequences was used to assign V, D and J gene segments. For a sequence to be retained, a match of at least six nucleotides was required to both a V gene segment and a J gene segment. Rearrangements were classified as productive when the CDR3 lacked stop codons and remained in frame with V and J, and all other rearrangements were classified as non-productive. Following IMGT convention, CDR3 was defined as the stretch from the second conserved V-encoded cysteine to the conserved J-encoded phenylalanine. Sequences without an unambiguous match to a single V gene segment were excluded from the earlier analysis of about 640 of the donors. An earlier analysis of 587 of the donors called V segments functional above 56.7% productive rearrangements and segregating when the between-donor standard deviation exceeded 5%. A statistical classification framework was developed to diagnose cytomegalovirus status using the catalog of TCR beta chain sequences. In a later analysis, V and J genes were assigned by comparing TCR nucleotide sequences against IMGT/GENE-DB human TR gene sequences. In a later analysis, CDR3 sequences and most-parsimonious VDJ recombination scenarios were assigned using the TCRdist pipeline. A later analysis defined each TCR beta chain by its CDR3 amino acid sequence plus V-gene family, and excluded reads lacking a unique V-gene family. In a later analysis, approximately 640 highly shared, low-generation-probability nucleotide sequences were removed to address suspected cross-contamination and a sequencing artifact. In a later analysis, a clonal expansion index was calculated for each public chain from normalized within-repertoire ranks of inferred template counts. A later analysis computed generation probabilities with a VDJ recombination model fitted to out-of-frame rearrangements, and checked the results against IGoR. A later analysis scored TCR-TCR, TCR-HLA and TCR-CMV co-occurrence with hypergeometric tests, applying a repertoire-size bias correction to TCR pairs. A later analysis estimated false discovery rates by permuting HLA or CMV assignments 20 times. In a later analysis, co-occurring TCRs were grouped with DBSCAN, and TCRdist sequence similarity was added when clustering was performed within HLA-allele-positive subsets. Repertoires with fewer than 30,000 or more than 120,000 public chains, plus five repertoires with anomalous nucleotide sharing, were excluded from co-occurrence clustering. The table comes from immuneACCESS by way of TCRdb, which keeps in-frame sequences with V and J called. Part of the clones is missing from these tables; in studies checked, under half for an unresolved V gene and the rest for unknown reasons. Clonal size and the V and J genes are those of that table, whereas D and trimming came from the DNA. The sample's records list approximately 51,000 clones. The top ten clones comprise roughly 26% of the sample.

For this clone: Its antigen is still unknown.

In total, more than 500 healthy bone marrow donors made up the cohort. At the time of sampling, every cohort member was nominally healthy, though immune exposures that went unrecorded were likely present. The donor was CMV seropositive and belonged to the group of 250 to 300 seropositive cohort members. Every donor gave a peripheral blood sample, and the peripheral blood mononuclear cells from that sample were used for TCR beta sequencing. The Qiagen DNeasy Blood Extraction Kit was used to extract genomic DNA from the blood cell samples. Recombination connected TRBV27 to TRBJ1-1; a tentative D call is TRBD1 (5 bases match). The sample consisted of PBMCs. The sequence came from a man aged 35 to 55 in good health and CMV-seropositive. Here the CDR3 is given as CASSLKKLGGNTEAFF. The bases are TGTGCCAGCAGTTTAAAGAAGTTGGGGGGGAACACTGAAGCTTTCTTT.